One and the same sample provided the 20 T cell receptor beta chains below, sequenced in a study of T cell responses to AZD1222 COVID-19 vaccine. TCRdb's copy holds only in-frame clones and misses some; the assay was immunoSEQ multiplex PCR. Of under 95,000 clones listed, roughly 90% are singletons. Sequencing was performed on peripheral blood, taken 28 days after the second AZD1222 dose. These receptors originate from an adult who received the AZD1222 COVID-19 vaccine.

V usage is TRBV14 and J usage is TRBJ2-3; 7 nucleotides line up with TRBD2. The CDR3 extends over 19 amino acids. V was pared by 6 bases and J by 1 base, with 19 bases of the junction left unmatched. Germline CDR1 reads SGHDN; CDR2 reads FVKESK. The CDR3 DNA follows: TGTGCCAGCAGTCAACGGACTAGAGGGATAGATAGGGGCACAGATACGCAGTATTTT. It is translated as CASSQRTRGIDRGTDTQYF.

The rearrangement uses TRBV10-1 and TRBJ1-5, with 9 positions matching TRBD1. The ends lost 6 bases at V and 6 bases at J; junction bases unmatched: 9. Germline-derived CDR1 and CDR2 are WNHNN and SYGVQD (reference sequence). There are 15 residues in the CDR3. Here the CDR3 DNA reads TGCGCCAGCAGCCCCGGGACAGGGCTTCCTCAGCCCCAGCATTTT. Translating it yields CASSPGTGLPQPQHF.

This chain connects TRBV10-2 to TRBJ2-2; D gene unclear. The length of the CDR3 is 13 residues. Germline CDR1 reads WSHSY; CDR2 reads SAAADI. Deletions cut 6 bases from V and 7 bases from J, with 12 bases between. CDR3 loop: CASRADLYGELFF. The DNA for the CDR3 is TGCGCCAGCAGAGCAGACCTCTACGGGGAGCTGTTTTTT.

The rearrangement joins TRBV12-3 or TRBV12-4 to TRBJ1-3; possible D gene TRBD1, 6 bases. The CDR3 has 13 residues. The V end lost 6 bases, the J end lost 4 bases, and 10 bases lay between the germline ends. CDR3 sequence reads: CASSAGVGNTIYF. DNA for the CDR3: TGTGCCAGCAGCGCAGGGGTCGGAAACACCATATATTTT.

The V and J genes are TRBV6-5 and TRBJ2-2; 7 bases are a match to TRBD2. The CDR3 is 14 residues long. Trimming took 6 bases from V and 6 from J; bases not matched to a gene: 7. From germline, CDR1 is MNHEY and CDR2 SVGAGI. DNA for the CDR3: TGTGCCAGCAGCCACTACCTAGCGGCCGGGGAGCTGTTTTTT. Residues: CASSHYLAAGELFF.

The J gene is TRBJ2-6, the V gene TRBV30; 8 bases align to TRBD1. The CDR3 runs 15 residues. Germline trimming cut 5 bases from V and 4 bases from J; bases unmatched to any gene: 7. The germline V gene has CDR1 GTSNPN and CDR2 SVGIG (reference sequence). CDR3 protein: CAWGQGAAGANVLTF. The CDR3 DNA reads TGTGCCTGGGGTCAGGGGGCGGCCGGGGCCAACGTCCTGACTTTC.

This sequence joins TRBV28 and TRBJ1-3; D not certain. CDR1 and CDR2 from the germline V gene are MDHEN and SYDVKM. V was shortened by 2 bases and J by 9 bases, with 14 bases between the two germline ends. The CDR3 runs to 14 residues. This chain's CDR3 is CASSLVASTRTIYF. The CDR3 DNA reads TGTGCCAGCAGTTTAGTGGCCAGCACGCGCACCATATATTTT.

The rearrangement joins TRBV14 to TRBJ2-1; D may be TRBD2 (6 bases). V lost 1 base to trimming and J lost 4 bases, with 11 bases between them. The CDR3 has 15 residues. Germline V gene sequence: CDR1 SGHDN, CDR2 FVKESK. This CDR3 reads CASSQVAGTYNEQFF. CDR3 nucleotide sequence: TGTGCCAGCAGCCAAGTCGCGGGAACTTACAATGAGCAGTTCTTC. The variable domain in full, with the rest retrieved from reference TRBV14 and TRBJ2-1, is EAGVTQFPSHSVIEKGQTVTLRCDPISGHDNLYWYRRVMGKEIKFLLHFVKESKQDESGMPNNRFLAERTGGTYSTLKVQPAELEDSGVYFCASSQVAGTYNEQFFGPGTRLTVL.

The chain employs TRBV5-4 and TRBJ1-2, with a tentative D call TRBD1 (5 bases). The CDR3 loop spans 18 amino acids. Germline CDR1 and CDR2: SGHNT and YYREEE (reference sequence). V lost 0 bases to trimming and J lost 0 bases, with 18 bases between them. The CDR3, as DNA: TGTGCCAGCAGCTTGGCCCAAGGCAGGGTGGAGGCTAACTATGGCTACACCTTC. Protein product: CASSLAQGRVEANYGYTF.

This chain connects TRBV27 to TRBJ1-2; D is unresolved. Germline CDR1 and CDR2: MNHEY and SMNVEV (reference sequence). The CDR3 runs 13 residues. V lost 8 bases, J lost 8 bases, and 18 bases lay in between. In nucleotides, the CDR3 is TGTGCCAGCTCCTATACGGGGAGGCCGGGCTACACCTTC. This translates into CASSYTGRPGYTF.

The chain is built from TRBV7-3 and TRBJ2-1; D may be TRBD2 (5 bases). With 0 bases removed from V and 8 bases from J, the gap between germline ends came to 8 bases. This CDR3 has 13 residues. Germline V gene lookup returns CDR1 SGHTA and CDR2 FQGTGA. The CDR3, as DNA: TGTGCCAGCAGCTTAACGTACGGGGATGAGCAGTTCTTC. It translates to CASSLTYGDEQFF.

The genes are TRBV2 and TRBJ2-2; 7 bases are a match to TRBD2. The CDR3 is 15 residues long. Losses at the gene ends were 10 bases for V and 5 bases for J; bases not matched to a gene: 13. The V gene's germline CDR1 is SNHLY and CDR2 FYNNEI. The CDR3 is CATQGAGVRTGELFF. The CDR3 coding sequence is TGTGCCACCCAAGGGGCGGGAGTTCGTACCGGGGAGCTGTTTTTT.

This clone has more than one count but fewer than ten. The chain couples TRBV10-1 to TRBJ1-1; 7 positions match TRBD1. The CDR3 totals 14 residues. Germline loops: CDR1 WNHNN, CDR2 SYGVQD (reference sequence). The J segment lost 1 base and the V segment lost 6 bases, leaving 5 bases of the junction unmatched. CDR3 in DNA: TGCGCCAGCAGCCCGGACAGGAGGAACACTGAAGCTTTCTTT. Translated, it gives CASSPDRRNTEAFF.

The chain links TRBV6-5 to TRBJ2-3, with 10 positions matching TRBD2. The V gene end was trimmed by 5 bases and the J gene end by 8 bases; junction bases not matched to a gene: 7. The CDR3 consists of 14 residues. Germline assignment: CDR1 MNHEY and CDR2 SVGAGI. This CDR3 is CASSMSGRAVTQYF. The CDR3 DNA is TGTGCCAGCAGTATGAGCGGGAGGGCCGTTACGCAGTATTTT.

V is TRBV21-1 and J is TRBJ1-1; the table calls TRBD1, which could not be checked here. TRBV21-1 is a listed pseudogene. The length of the CDR3 is 16 residues. CDR3: CASSKAGGRVNTEAFF. The DNA of the CDR3 is TGTGCCAGCAGCAAGGCAGGGGGTAGGGTGAACACTGAAGCTTTCTTT.

The rearrangement links TRBV5-8 to TRBJ1-4, with D unresolved. Germline V gene lookup returns CDR1 SGHTS and CDR2 YDEGEE. V was cut by 2 bases and J by 3 bases, with 11 bases left in between. This CDR3 is built from 15 residues. CDR3 loop: CASSFSGLSNEKLFF. The CDR3 DNA reads as TGTGCCAGCAGCTTTTCAGGTTTATCTAATGAAAAACTGTTTTTT.

This chain connects TRBV19 to TRBJ2-3; perhaps TRBD2 as D (7 bases). Trimming left V 6 bases short and J 6 bases short, with 22 bases between. Looked up from germline, CDR1 is LNHDA and CDR2 is SQIVND (reference sequence). CDR3 length equals 16 residues. The CDR3 DNA follows: TGTGCCAGTAGATCTATGGGGGCGGGAGTGGTGGATACGCAGTATTTT. This encodes CASRSMGAGVVDTQYF.

Remarks on this clone: Its ends do not fully match the called genes, so a read error is possible. The chain carries TRBV10-2 and TRBJ2-7; D ambiguous. From germline, CDR1 is WSHSY and CDR2 SAAADI. CDR3 size: 12 residues. The CDR3 bases are TGCGTCAGCAGTGAATCGAACTACGAGCAGTACTTC. Translated, it gives CVSSESNYEQYF.

The chain links TRBV5-4 to TRBJ2-3; D is undetermined. V was pared by 6 bases and J by 6 bases, with 20 bases between. Germline V gene data show CDR1 as SGHNT and CDR2 as YYREEE (reference sequence). The CDR3 is 15 amino acids. DNA of the CDR3: TGTGCCAGCACCCGACTTGGGTCCGGCGCCGATACGCAGTATTTT. Protein product: CASTRLGSGADTQYF. The full variable domain, its missing parts supplied by reference TRBV5-4 and TRBJ2-3, is ETGVTQSPTHLIKTRGQQVTLRCSSQSGHNTVSWYQQALGQGPQFIFQYYREEENGRGNFPPRFSGLQFPNYSSELNVNALELDDSALYLCASTRLGSGADTQYFGPGTRLTVL.

The rearrangement links TRBV5-4 to TRBJ1-6; 9 positions agree with TRBD1. V shed 3 bases and J 5 bases; nucleotides not matched to a gene: 3. There are 15 residues in the CDR3. The V gene's germline CDR1 is SGHNT and CDR2 YYREEE (reference sequence). The CDR3 DNA reads as TGTGCCAGCAGCTCCGGACAGGGGAATAATTCACCCCTCCACTTT. Its protein is CASSSGQGNNSPLHF.